These 6 T cell receptor beta chains were sequenced from one sample in a study of T cells in Graves' hyperthyroidism and ophthalmopathy. RNA transcripts yielded amplified TCR beta CDR3 regions. A set of HTBI primers served as the primers for a first-round RT-PCR of the TCR CDR3. TCRdb re-analysed the multiplex PCR reads in MiXCR, keeping a single row per CDR3 protein. The table has roughly 400,000 distinct CDR3 sequences, about an eighth seen once. The sample consisted of blood. Receptors originate from a man between 45 and 60 years old with Graves' ophthalmopathy.

This chain joins TRBV5-1 and TRBJ2-6, with D perhaps TRBD1 (5 bases). The CDR3 consists of 17 residues. Germline V gene lookup returns CDR1 SGHRS and CDR2 YFSETQ. V was cut by 3 bases and J by 2 bases, with 15 bases left in between. The CDR3, as DNA: TGCGCCAGCAGCTCGGACCCAGGGCTCCCTGGGGCCAACGTCCTGACTTTC. Translation: CASSSDPGLPGANVLTF.

This chain uses TRBV3-1 with TRBJ2-2, with no clear D. CDR3 length: 15 residues. Trimming left V 5 bases short and J 7 bases short, with 17 bases between. Germline values: CDR1 LGHDT, CDR2 YNNKEL (reference sequence). The CDR3 DNA sequence: TGTGCCAGCAGCGTAGAGGTTGGTGAACTCGGGGAGCTGTTTTTT. Translation: CASSVEVGELGELFF.

This clonotype was recorded at least ten times. This chain connects TRBV7-9 to TRBJ2-7; D tentatively fits TRBD1 or TRBD2 (5 bases each). Between the trimmed V and J ends, which lost 6 bases and 3 bases, there was a span of 18 bases. Germline V gene sequence: CDR1 SEHNR, CDR2 FQNEAQ (reference sequence). This CDR3 has 15 amino acids. CDR3 protein: CASSLSGRLIYEQYF. The CDR3 DNA is TGTGCCAGCAGTCTATCGGGACGGCTAATCTACGAGCAGTACTTC.

This clonotype was recorded many times. The V call is TRBV5-1, the J call TRBJ2-7, with 8 bases that match TRBD2. The CDR3 is made up of 15 amino acids. V shed 0 bases and J 3 bases; nucleotides not matched to a gene: 5. Per the germline V gene, CDR1 is SGHRS and CDR2 is YFSETQ. The CDR3 protein is CASSLESGGNYEQYF. The CDR3 DNA reads TGCGCCAGCAGCTTGGAGTCGGGAGGGAACTACGAGCAGTACTTC.

Ten or more counts support this clonotype. V usage is TRBV5-1 and J usage is TRBJ1-2; 12 bases line up with TRBD1. Germline V gene data show CDR1 as SGHRS and CDR2 as YFSETQ. The CDR3 runs to 16 residues. V was pared by 5 bases and J by 3 bases, with 8 bases of the junction left unmatched. The CDR3, as DNA: TGCGCCAGCAGGTTCCGGGACAGGGGGCTGGACTATGGCTACACCTTC. Protein sequence: CASRFRDRGLDYGYTF.

This clonotype has ten or more counts. This chain connects TRBV20-1 to TRBJ2-1, with TRBD1 as a possible D gene (6 bases). This CDR3 is 16 amino acids long. V lost 2 bases and J lost 3, with 17 bases in between. Per the germline V gene, CDR1 is DFQATT and CDR2 is SNEGSKA (reference sequence). The CDR3 protein is CSARLSGTPYYNEQFF. In nucleotides, the CDR3 is TGCAGTGCTAGACTTTCCGGGACACCTTACTACAATGAGCAGTTCTTC.